This entry concerns a single TCR beta chain. Original processing methods: It was from reference gene primer amplification that nucleated cell counts were estimated. The assay was immunoSEQ multiplex PCR, and TCRdb's table has in-frame clones only and misses some. Clone size and V and J calls were adopted from that table, with D and trimming inferred from the DNA. The top ten clones hold around 1.9% of a sample with 230,000 or so clones, roughly 90% of them seen once. This entry is derived from a study of blood T cell repertoires in COVID-19. Study summary: The analysed material was cDNA or gDNA that came from T cells, B-cell-depleted T cells, or PBMCs.

The germline CDR1 and CDR2 sequences are KGHSH and LQKENI. This CDR3 contains 15 residues. The V end lost 3 bases, the J end lost 6 bases, and 14 bases lay between the germline ends. This sequence originates from a woman aged 55-69 years with COVID-19, enrolled during active disease. The gene calls are TRBV18 and TRBJ1-4; D gene unclear. The sample taken for sequencing was peripheral blood. The CDR3 loop reads CASSPLTPPDEKLFF. Written as DNA, the CDR3 is TGTGCCAGCTCACCTCTCACTCCACCCGATGAAAAACTGTTTTTT.